The 23 T cell receptor beta chains presented below share a single source sample, sequenced in a study of tumor-infiltrating lymphocytes in primary liver carcinoma. Total RNA amounting to roughly 450 ng was the source from which TCR beta cDNA was made with a constant-region primer. Construction of TCR beta libraries relied on three successive nested multiplex PCR rounds employing slightly modified ARM-PCR. Both of the initial two PCR rounds ran for around 10 cycles and employed TRBV1-TRBV30 forward primers alongside a C-beta reverse primer. TCRdb re-analysed the multiplex PCR reads in MiXCR, keeping a single row per CDR3 protein. The sample consists of around 210,000 distinct CDR3 sequences, roughly two thirds of them appearing once. Germline DNA was also extracted, with blood RNA taken from unsorted whole blood. Sequencing was performed on peripheral blood. These receptors were obtained from a woman in her sixties with primary liver carcinoma and hepatitis B virus infection.

Concerning this clonotype: A clone one base away is much larger, so this may be a read error. The V call is TRBV6-1, the J call TRBJ2-4; 8 bases agree with TRBD1. With V trimmed by 6 bases and J by 11 bases, 12 bases remained unmatched. The V gene's germline CDR1 is MNHNS and CDR2 SASEGT. The CDR3 contains 14 residues. CDR3 loop: CASRETGALNFQYF. In DNA, the CDR3 is TGTGCCAGCAGAGAGACAGGGGCCCTCAACTTTCAGTACTTC.

The rearrangement joins TRBV5-1 to TRBJ1-1; maybe TRBD1 (6 bases). The CDR3 sequence is 12 residues long. Germline values: CDR1 SGHRS, CDR2 YFSETQ. The V end was cut by 2 bases, the J end by 7 bases, with 9 bases between. The CDR3 DNA reads TGCGCCAGCAGCTTCGGGGACATTGAAGCTTTCTTT. This codes for CASSFGDIEAFF.

Points on this clonotype: As the CDR3 is not closed by the conserved phenylalanine or tryptophan, this likely results from a read error. The V and J genes are TRBV18 and TRBJ1-4; D is possibly TRBD1 (6 bases). CDR1 is KGHSH, CDR2 LQKENI, per germline. The CDR3 length is 16 residues. The germline V and J ends were trimmed by 2 bases and 0 bases, with 10 bases remaining between them. CDR3 coding DNA: TGTGCCAGCTCACCAGGACAGTCAGCAACTAATGAAAAACTGTTTTCT. It is translated as CASSPGQSATNEKLFS.

As regards this clonotype: This clone may be a read error of a much larger clone one base away. The rearrangement uses TRBV6-5 and TRBJ2-7; tentatively, D is TRBD1 or TRBD2 (5 bases each). Germline V gene lookup returns CDR1 MNHEY and CDR2 SVGAGI. The CDR3 is 15 amino acids. With 9 bases removed from V and 5 bases from J, the gap between germline ends came to 23 bases. The CDR3 sequence is CARTLTRDLIHEQYF. CDR3 sequence (DNA): TGTGCCAGGACCCTGACCCGGGACCTCATACACGAGCAGTACTTC.

The V gene is TRBV11-2, the J gene TRBJ2-7, with 7 bases lining up with TRBD1. The CDR3 runs to 19 residues. CDR1 is SGHAT and CDR2 is FQNNGV in the germline V gene. CDR3 loop: CPNSLDRQGPELGEYEQYF. CDR3 coding DNA: TGTCCCAACAGCCTAGATAGACAGGGCCCTGAACTAGGGGAATACGAGCAGTACTTC. Full variable domain (missing parts from reference TRBV11-2 and TRBJ2-7): EAGVAQSPRYKIIEKRQSVAFWCNPISGHATLYWYQQILGQGPKLLIQFQNNGVVDDSQLPKDRFSAERLKGVDSTLKIQPAKLEDSAVYLCPNSLDRQGPELGEYEQYFGPGTRLTVT.

To note about this clonotype: This may arise from a read error, as a much more abundant clone is one base away. The gene calls are TRBV12-3 or TRBV12-4 and TRBJ2-3, with 7 positions matching TRBD2. This CDR3 is 15 amino acids long. V trimming: 5 bases; J trimming: 5 bases; junction bases outside the gene matches: 10. The CDR3 is CASSPSGNIGDTQYF. The CDR3, as DNA: TGTGCCAGCAGTCCCAGCGGGAATATTGGAGATACGCAGTATTTT.

The table lists this clonotype with a count of one. A clone one base away is much larger, so this may be a read error. V gene TRBV5-4 combines with J gene TRBJ1-1; D gene unclear. The V end lost 0 bases, the J end lost 3 bases, and 6 bases lay between the germline ends. The CDR3 has 13 residues. Looked up from germline, CDR1 is SGHNT and CDR2 is YYREEE (reference sequence). CDR3 sequence (DNA): TGTGCCAGCAGCTTGGTTCCGGACACTGAAGCTTTCTTT. Translation: CASSLVPDTEAFF.

This clonotype ranks as medium-sized. V gene TRBV6-6 combines with J gene TRBJ2-1, with D unresolved. V lost 0 bases and J lost 9, with 6 bases in between. The V gene's germline CDR1 is MNHNY and CDR2 SVGAGI (reference sequence). The CDR3 length is 12 residues. The CDR3 DNA is TGTGCCAGCAGTTACTCGGGTGCTGAGCAGTTCTTC. It codes for CASSYSGAEQFF.

This clonotype has just a few counts. The V and J genes are TRBV4-2 and TRBJ1-2, with 12 bases that match TRBD1. Germline V gene lookup returns CDR1 LGHNA and CDR2 YNFKEQ. V was pared by 1 base and J by 8 bases, with 11 bases of the junction left unmatched. CDR3 length: 17 residues. The DNA for the CDR3 is TGTGCCAGCAGCCAAGTAGGGACAGGGGGCGCAGCGAAGGGCTACACCTTC. Its protein product is CASSQVGTGGAAKGYTF.

This clonotype was seen repeatedly, ten times or more. The rearrangement links TRBV14 to TRBJ1-4; 7 bases are a match to TRBD1. V was pared by 4 bases and J by 3 bases, with 5 bases of the junction left unmatched. This CDR3 comprises 15 residues. The germline gives CDR1 SGHDN, CDR2 FVKESK. The DNA of the CDR3 is TGTGCCAGCAGCCGGCAGGGGGGTGCTAATGAAAAACTGTTTTTT. It translates to CASSRQGGANEKLFF.

The chain recombines TRBV11-2 with TRBJ2-1; 9 nucleotides line up with TRBD2. With V trimmed by 7 bases and J by 8 bases, 15 bases remained unmatched. Germline V gene sequence: CDR1 SGHAT, CDR2 FQNNGV. This CDR3 spans 16 amino acids. CDR3 sequence (DNA): TGTGCCAGCAACCTCAAAGCGGGAGGATTGGTGGATGAGCAGTTCTTC. The encoded protein is CASNLKAGGLVDEQFF.

Regarding this clonotype: Without the conserved terminal phenylalanine or tryptophan, this CDR3 likely stems from a read error. The chain links TRBV11-1 to TRBJ2-1, with D possibly TRBD1 on 5 matching bases. Per germline, CDR1 SGHAT and CDR2 FQDESV (reference sequence). The CDR3 consists of 14 residues. CDR3 residues: CASVGPGHYIEQFI. The DNA of the CDR3 is TGTGCCAGCGTCGGTCCAGGGCACTACATTGAGCAGTTCATC.

This clonotype was observed many times. This chain connects TRBV4-1 to TRBJ2-7, with TRBD2 as a possible D gene (5 bases). The CDR3 length is 14 residues. Germline V gene data show CDR1 as MGHRA and CDR2 as YSYEKL. Trimming cost V 1 base and J 7 bases, with 14 bases left between them. The CDR3 DNA reads TGCGCCAGCAGCCAAGTTGCGGGTGGCGGGGAGCAGTACTTC. This translates into CASSQVAGGGEQYF.

A word on this clonotype: Possible read error: a much larger clone is one base away. The chain has TRBV10-3 and TRBJ2-1; 7 positions agree with TRBD2. The CDR3 totals 16 residues. CDR1 ENHRY and CDR2 SYGVKD come from the germline V gene. V lost 3 bases, J lost 7 bases, and 12 bases stayed unmatched. In DNA, the CDR3 is TGTGCCATCAGTGATATGACTAACGGGAGGAGTAATGAGCAGTTCTTC. This translates into CAISDMTNGRSNEQFF.

A word on this clonotype: One end of the junction is discordant with germline, which a read error may explain. The CDR3 is CVSSLASGQGARDEQFF. For the CDR3, the DNA is TGTGTCAGCAGCTTGGCTTCGGGACAGGGGGCGCGGGATGAGCAGTTCTTC. The gene calls are TRBV5-4 and TRBJ2-1; 12 bases are shared with TRBD1. CDR1 is SGHNT and CDR2 is YYREEE in the germline V gene (reference sequence). The CDR3 is 17 residues long.

This chain joins TRBV14 and TRBJ2-7; D might be TRBD2 (6 bases). CDR1 is SGHDN and CDR2 is FVKESK in the germline V gene. The CDR3 totals 19 residues. V was trimmed by 1 base and J by 6 bases, leaving 28 bases between them. The DNA for the CDR3 is TGTGCCAGCAGCCAAGCCAGCCTGAACCGGGGGACCCGTAGGGGCGAGCAGTACTTC. This translates into CASSQASLNRGTRRGEQYF.

Concerning this clonotype itself: The CDR3 does not close with the conserved phenylalanine or tryptophan, likely indicating a read error. The V and J genes are TRBV11-2 and TRBJ1-6, with a weak D call TRBD1 (5 bases). The CDR3 spans 15 residues. The germline gives CDR1 SGHAT, CDR2 FQNNGV. CDR3 nucleotide sequence: TGTGCCAGCAGTTTAGAATGGGGGGGTAATTCACCCCTCCACTAT. Translated, it gives CASSLEWGGNSPLHY.

This clonotype appeared a single time. Being one base from a much bigger clone, this may be a read error. V usage is TRBV6-2 or TRBV6-3 and J usage is TRBJ1-5; D not resolved. Germline CDR1 MNHEY, CDR2 SVGEGT. V was cut by 2 bases and J by 1 base, with 21 bases left in between. The CDR3 is made up of 19 amino acids. Here the CDR3 reads CASSYTIPRLGRSNQPQHF. The CDR3 DNA reads as TGTGCCAGCAGTTACACCATCCCCCGCCTGGGCAGAAGCAATCAGCCCCAGCATTTT.

This clonotype was counted once. A read error may produce the germline difference seen at one junction end. This chain uses TRBV6-1 with TRBJ2-1; TRBD2 might be the D (6 bases). The length of the CDR3 is 17 residues. Germline V gives CDR1 MNHNS, CDR2 SASEGT. The CDR3 DNA sequence: TGTGCCACCCTCCCGTTCCTAGCGAGAGCCTTCTACAATGGGCAGTTCTTC. It yields the protein CATLPFLARAFYNGQFF.

In the case of this clonotype: A much larger clone lies one base from this, so it may be a read error. The chain employs TRBV6-2 or TRBV6-3 and TRBJ2-1, with D possibly being TRBD1 or TRBD2 (6 bases each). Per the germline V gene, CDR1 is MNHEY and CDR2 is SVGEGT. Trimming pared 11 bases from V and 4 bases from J, leaving 18 bases between. CDR3 length: 14 residues. CDR3 protein: CAARGLATYNEQFF. Here the CDR3 DNA reads TGTGCCGCCCGGGGGCTAGCGACTTACAATGAGCAGTTCTTC.

The gene calls are TRBV14 and TRBJ1-1, with no clear D. Trimming took 1 base from V and 4 from J, leaving 7 bases between them. Germline V CDR1 and CDR2: SGHDN, FVKESK. The CDR3 has 13 residues. The CDR3 coding sequence is TGTGCCAGCAGCCAAGTCGCGGTCACTGAAGCTTTCTTT. It yields the protein CASSQVAVTEAFF.

This clonotype occurred once. Here the CDR3 omits its conserved ending phenylalanine or tryptophan, so a read error is the likely source. The chain recombines TRBV7-8 with TRBJ2-5; D is undetermined. CDR1 is SGHVS and CDR2 is FQNEAQ in the germline V gene. Trimming removed 1 base at V and 0 bases at J, with 9 bases between. CDR3 length: 15 amino acids. The CDR3: CASSLGFVDQETQYY. The DNA for the CDR3 is TGTGCCAGCAGCTTAGGGTTCGTAGACCAAGAGACCCAGTACTAC.

The chain uses TRBV28 and TRBJ2-7; D is possibly TRBD1 or TRBD2 (6 bases each). Trimming took off 6 bases at V and 3 bases at J, with 15 bases between the two ends. This CDR3 has 14 amino acids. Germline V gene sequence: CDR1 MDHEN, CDR2 SYDVKM. CDR3 in DNA: TGTGCCAGCAGACGAGGGGGGTCCCTCTACGAGCAGTACTTC. Amino acid sequence: CASRRGGSLYEQYF.